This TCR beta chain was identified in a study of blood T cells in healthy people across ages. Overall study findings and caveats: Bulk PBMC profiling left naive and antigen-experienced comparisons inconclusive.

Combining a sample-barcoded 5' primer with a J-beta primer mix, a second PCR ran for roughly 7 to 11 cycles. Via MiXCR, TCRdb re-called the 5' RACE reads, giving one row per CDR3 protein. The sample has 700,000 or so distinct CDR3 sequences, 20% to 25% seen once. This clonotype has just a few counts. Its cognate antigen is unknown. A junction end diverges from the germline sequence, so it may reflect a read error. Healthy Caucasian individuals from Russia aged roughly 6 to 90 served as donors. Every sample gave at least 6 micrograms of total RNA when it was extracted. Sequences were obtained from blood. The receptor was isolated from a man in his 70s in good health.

The CDR3 bases are TGTGCCAGCAGCAAAGGGGACAGGATCGGGGAAAAACTGTCTTTT. Translating it yields CASSKGDRIGEKLSF. This chain joins TRBV14 and TRBJ1-4, with TRBD1 matching 8 bases. The CDR3 loop spans 15 amino acids. Germline CDR1 is SGHDN and CDR2 is FVKESK.